The 11 T cell receptor beta chains below were found in one sample sequenced in a study of cytomegalovirus exposure and HLA in healthy donors. This PCR relied on a set of 60 Vbeta primers and 13 Jbeta primers. Only in-frame clones appear in the TCRdb table, and some are missing; sequencing was by immunoSEQ multiplex PCR. The sample yields about 160,000 clones, about four fifths seen once. The specimen was PBMCs. Receptors were obtained from a male donor in good health and CMV-seropositive.

The chain uses TRBV5-8 and TRBJ1-5, with 7 bases identical to TRBD1. CDR1 SGHTS and CDR2 YDEGEE come from the germline V gene. With 0 bases clipped from V and 3 bases from J, the junction kept 12 bases outside the gene matches. This CDR3 is built from 18 residues. CDR3 loop: CASSLDVYGQGDNQPQHF. CDR3 in DNA: TGTGCCAGCAGCTTGGATGTTTATGGGCAGGGGGACAATCAGCCCCAGCATTTT.

The gene calls are TRBV27 and TRBJ1-2; tentative D call: TRBD1 (5 bases). V lost 0 bases and J lost 8, with 13 bases in between. This CDR3 spans 14 amino acids. In germline, CDR1 is MNHEY, CDR2 SMNVEV (reference sequence). DNA for the CDR3: TGTGCCAGCAGTTTATCGGGGGGTCAGACAGGCTACACCTTC. This encodes CASSLSGGQTGYTF.

The chain uses TRBV6-5 and TRBJ1-2; D not resolved. The CDR3 covers 15 residues. CDR1 is MNHEY and CDR2 is SVGAGI in the germline V gene. Trimming took off 0 bases at V and 0 bases at J, with 8 bases between the two ends. DNA of the CDR3: TGTGCCAGCAGTTACTCGATAACAACTAACTATGGCTACACCTTC. Residues: CASSYSITTNYGYTF.

This clone appeared a single time. The chain has TRBV5-4 and TRBJ1-2; D is unclear. The CDR3 has 13 residues. With 1 base removed from V and 7 bases from J, the gap between germline ends came to 11 bases. Per germline, CDR1 SGHNT and CDR2 YYREEE (reference sequence). CDR3 in DNA: TGTGCCAGCAGCTTGTATCCGGTTTCTGGCTACACCTTC. This codes for CASSLYPVSGYTF.

This clone was detected once. The CDR3 sequence is CASSLTTDTEAFF. CDR3 nucleotides: TGTGCCAGCAGCTTAACAACAGACACTGAAGCTTTCTTT. The chain carries TRBV11-3 and TRBJ1-1, with D unresolved. The CDR3 runs 13 residues. V lost 2 bases and J 3 bases, leaving 7 bases between the germline ends. The germline gives CDR1 SGHNT, CDR2 YENEEA.

This clone came up once. The chain carries TRBV5-6 and TRBJ2-1; 8 nucleotides match TRBD2. CDR1 and CDR2 (germline): SGHDT, YYEEEE. With V trimmed by 7 bases and J by 0 bases, 15 bases remained unmatched. The CDR3 extends over 18 amino acids. The CDR3 sequence: CASLGGVAGKSSYNEQFF. For the CDR3, the DNA is TGTGCCAGCCTAGGTGGGGTAGCGGGAAAAAGCTCCTACAATGAGCAGTTCTTC.

J is TRBJ1-1 and V is TRBV5-1; tentative D call: TRBD1 (6 bases). The germline V gene has CDR1 SGHRS and CDR2 YFSETQ. CDR3 length equals 14 residues. Trimming took off 3 bases at V and 0 bases at J, with 9 bases between the two ends. CDR3 nucleotide sequence: TGCGCCAGCAGCTCGGACAGAATGAACACTGAAGCTTTCTTT. Protein: CASSSDRMNTEAFF.

The rearrangement uses TRBV7-2 and TRBJ1-1; 8 positions match TRBD1. The V gene's germline CDR1 is SGHTA and CDR2 FQGNSA. The V segment lost 5 bases and the J segment 2 bases; nucleotides outside the gene matches: 13. This CDR3 spans 17 amino acids. The CDR3: CASSPEKGDRRNTEAFF. The DNA for the CDR3 is TGTGCCAGCAGCCCCGAAAAGGGGGACAGGAGAAACACTGAAGCTTTCTTT.

This chain uses TRBV5-1 with TRBJ2-3, with D possibly matching TRBD2 (6 bases). Trimming removed 4 bases from V and 0 bases from J, with 15 bases in between. The CDR3 has 16 amino acids. CDR1 is SGHRS, CDR2 YFSETQ, per germline. The CDR3 is CASSLDSGLSTDTQYF. The CDR3 DNA sequence: TGCGCCAGCAGCCTTGACAGCGGGCTTAGCACAGATACGCAGTATTTT.

This chain connects TRBV7-8 to TRBJ1-5; 8 bases are shared with TRBD1. The CDR3 runs to 14 residues. The germline V gene has CDR1 SGHVS and CDR2 FQNEAQ. V gave up 3 bases and J gave up 7 bases; unmatched junction bases: 5. CDR3 nucleotide sequence: TGTGCCAGCAGCTTTCAGGGGGCTAAGCAGCCCCAGCATTTT. As protein: CASSFQGAKQPQHF.

The CDR3 spells CSVEDLDRGFNTEAFF. CDR3 coding DNA: TGCAGCGTTGAAGATCTCGACAGGGGATTCAACACTGAAGCTTTCTTT. The J gene is TRBJ1-1, the V gene TRBV29-1, with 8 positions matching TRBD1. Unmatched junction bases numbered 8, after V lost 0 bases and J lost 2 bases. CDR3 length equals 16 residues. Germline V gene sequence: CDR1 SQVTM, CDR2 ANQGSEA. Looking up the rest from reference TRBV29-1 and TRBJ1-1 gives the full variable domain: SAVISQKPSRDICQRGTSLTIQCQVDSQVTMMFWYRQQPGQSLTLIATANQGSEATYESGFVIDKFPISRPNLTFSTLTVSNMSPEDSSIYLCSVEDLDRGFNTEAFFGQGTRLTVV.